The 8 T cell receptor beta chains given below trace back to one sample, sequenced in a study of Graves' ophthalmopathy and Graves' hyperthyroidism. Beta-chain TCR CDR3 regions were amplified from RNA transcripts. RT-PCR in the first round used HTBI primers; a second-round multiplex PCR followed. TCRdb fed the multiplex PCR reads into MiXCR, producing one record per CDR3 protein. Of almost 750,000 distinct CDR3 sequences in the sample, about 44% were seen once. Sequenced sample: peripheral blood. The receptor source for this set is an adult man with Graves' ophthalmopathy.

The V call is TRBV7-9, the J call TRBJ2-2; 8 nucleotides line up with TRBD1. After removal of 3 bases from V and 5 bases from J, the junction contained 5 bases not matched to a gene. The CDR3 is made up of 15 amino acids. The germline V gene has CDR1 SEHNR and CDR2 FQNEAQ (reference sequence). This CDR3 reads CASSFQTGVTGELFF. The CDR3 nucleotides are TGTGCCAGCAGCTTCCAGACAGGGGTGACCGGGGAGCTGTTTTTT.

This clonotype appeared once. CDR3 sequence (DNA): TGTGCCAGCAGTTTAGGGCTTGAAAAACTGTTTTTT. Translating it yields CASSLGLEKLFF. The chain uses TRBV12-3 or TRBV12-4 and TRBJ1-4, with D hard to call. The V end lost 1 base, the J end lost 7 bases, and 4 bases lay between the germline ends. This CDR3 is 12 amino acids long.

The chain recombines TRBV7-8 with TRBJ2-7; 7 bases map to TRBD1. From germline, CDR1 is SGHVS and CDR2 FQNEAQ. There are 16 residues in the CDR3. The V gene end was trimmed by 4 bases and the J gene end by 1 base; junction bases not matched to a gene: 10. The CDR3 loop is CASSSQGTVSSYEQYF. For the CDR3, the DNA is TGTGCCAGCAGCTCACAGGGGACAGTCAGTTCCTACGAGCAGTACTTC.

This chain links TRBV2 with TRBJ1-1; D gene ambiguous. With 6 bases removed from V and 5 bases from J, the gap between germline ends came to 7 bases. From germline, CDR1 is SNHLY and CDR2 FYNNEI. This CDR3 has 11 residues. The CDR3 sequence: CASRGMTEAFF. CDR3 DNA sequence: TGTGCCAGCAGGGGTATGACTGAAGCTTTCTTT.

The chain joins TRBV25-1 to TRBJ2-3; no definite D call. V dropped 5 bases and J dropped 4 bases, with 13 bases sitting between them. Germline V gene sequence: CDR1 MGHDK, CDR2 SYGVNS. The CDR3 contains 14 residues. The CDR3, as DNA: TGTGCCAGCAGTCTCAACGTGAACGCAGATACGCAGTATTTT. This translates into CASSLNVNADTQYF.

Worth noting for this clonotype: This may arise from a read error, as a much more abundant clone is one base away. The chain couples TRBV7-8 to TRBJ1-2, with D unresolved. The CDR3 has 13 residues. Germline V gene sequence: CDR1 SGHVS, CDR2 FQNEAQ. Trimming took 4 bases from V and 4 from J, leaving 10 bases between them. For the CDR3, the DNA is TGTGCCAGCAGCTCGGGCAACCGCTATGGCTACACCTTC. Its protein product is CASSSGNRYGYTF.

This clonotype was observed at least ten times. V usage is TRBV7-2 and J usage is TRBJ2-7, with 7 bases lining up with TRBD2. The J segment lost 5 bases and the V segment lost 0 bases, leaving 7 bases of the junction unmatched. CDR1 is SGHTA and CDR2 is FQGNSA in the germline V gene. CDR3 size: 15 residues. The CDR3 coding sequence is TGTGCCAGCAGCTTAGCAGGCGGGAGTAGACACGAGCAGTACTTC. Encoded protein: CASSLAGGSRHEQYF. Full variable domain (remainder filled in from reference TRBV7-2 and TRBJ2-7): GAGVSQSPSNKVTEKGKDVELRCDPISGHTALYWYRQSLGQGLEFLIYFQGNSAPDKSGLPSDRFSAERTGGSVSTLTIQRTQQEDSAVYLCASSLAGGSRHEQYFGPGTRLTVT.

This clonotype has only a few counts. The rearrangement joins TRBV7-6 to TRBJ2-5; 7 bases agree with TRBD2. CDR1 SGHVS and CDR2 FNYEAQ come from the germline V gene. This CDR3 comprises 15 residues. Trimming at V came to 2 bases and at J to 2 bases, leaving 5 bases not matched to a gene. CDR3 nucleotides: TGTGCCAGCAGCTTAAGGGGAGGGCAACAAGAGACCCAGTACTTC. Protein product: CASSLRGGQQETQYF.